The 17 T cell receptor beta chains given below trace back to one sample, sequenced in a study of vaccination and CD4 T cells after COVID-19. MiXCR, applied by TCRdb to the PCR reads, yields one record per CDR3 protein. The sample yields 15,000 to 20,000 distinct CDR3 sequences, under 80% seen once. The sample here was CD4+ T cells from blood, taken before SARS-CoV-2 vaccination. All receptors come from a human donor who had recovered from COVID-19.

A single count supports this clonotype. The CDR3 region has the DNA TGTGCCAGCAGCTTCCCGACTAGCGGGACAGATACGCAGTATTTT. This encodes CASSFPTSGTDTQYF. This chain joins TRBV12-3 or TRBV12-4 and TRBJ2-3; the match to TRBD2 covers 10 bases. The junction had 6 bases not matched to a gene; V was cut back by 6 bases and J by 3 bases. CDR3 length: 15 amino acids.

Here the CDR3 DNA reads TGTGCCAGCAGCAAAGAGAGGACAGGGGATGACGCGGATACGCAGTATTTT. It encodes CASSKERTGDDADTQYF. This chain connects TRBV21-1 to TRBJ2-3; whether TRBD1, the table's D call, matches the DNA was not checked. TRBV21-1 is a listed pseudogene. The CDR3 extends over 17 amino acids.

The chain carries TRBV19 and TRBJ1-1; 9 nucleotides align to TRBD1. The CDR3 loop spans 18 amino acids. Germline CDR1 is LNHDA and CDR2 is SQIVND (reference sequence). The V and J ends lost 4 bases and 9 bases, in that order; junction bases with no gene match: 21. This CDR3 reads CASSTIYSARDRDGKAFF. The CDR3 DNA sequence: TGTGCCAGTAGTACGATCTATTCCGCCCGGGACAGGGATGGGAAAGCTTTCTTT.

The V call is TRBV28, the J call TRBJ2-3; no clear D. The CDR3 length is 16 residues. Germline V CDR1 and CDR2: MDHEN, SYDVKM. Trimming took off 5 bases at V and 1 base at J, with 16 bases between the two ends. The CDR3 loop reads CASSPNGRRRTDTQYF. CDR3 in DNA: TGTGCCAGCAGTCCCAACGGGCGGCGACGCACAGATACGCAGTATTTT.

The V and J genes are TRBV6-5 and TRBJ2-3; D unresolved. V was shortened by 2 bases and J by 6 bases, with 6 bases between the two germline ends. In germline, CDR1 is MNHEY, CDR2 SVGAGI. The CDR3 extends over 12 amino acids. CDR3 sequence (DNA): TGTGCCAGCAGTTACGGCCAGGATACGCAGTATTTT. Amino acid sequence: CASSYGQDTQYF.

The chain uses TRBV28 and TRBJ1-1; 7 bases map to TRBD1. The germline V gene encodes CDR1 MDHEN and CDR2 SYDVKM. The CDR3 runs to 14 residues. V was clipped by 6 bases and J by 1 base; unmatched bases: 5. The CDR3 DNA reads as TGTGCCAGCAGGACATACAGGGGGAACACTGAAGCTTTCTTT. Protein: CASRTYRGNTEAFF.

This chain uses TRBV6-2 or TRBV6-3 with TRBJ2-5; D not certain. V lost 2 bases and J lost 4, with 2 bases in between. The germline CDR1 and CDR2 sequences are MNHEY and SVGEGT. The CDR3 contains 11 residues. CDR3 nucleotide sequence: TGTGCCAGCAGTTACACAGAGACCCAGTACTTC. Protein: CASSYTETQYF.

The chain links TRBV6-2 or TRBV6-3 to TRBJ2-3, with D tentatively TRBD1 or TRBD2 (5 bases each). V lost 10 bases and J 1 base, leaving 12 bases between the germline ends. The CDR3 has 13 amino acids. Germline V CDR1 and CDR2: MNHEY, SVGEGT. The CDR3 coding sequence is TGTGCCACCAGCCAGGGAGGCACAGATACGCAGTATTTT. It yields the protein CATSQGGTDTQYF.

This clonotype was seen a single time. J is TRBJ2-5 and V is TRBV6-5, with D possibly being TRBD1 (6 bases). Germline V gene lookup returns CDR1 MNHEY and CDR2 SVGAGI. The CDR3 is 14 residues long. The V gene lost 0 bases and the J gene lost 5 bases, with 10 bases spanning the gap. CDR3: CASSYSTGMETQYF. The CDR3 bases are TGTGCCAGCAGTTACTCGACAGGAATGGAGACCCAGTACTTC.

The V and J genes are TRBV7-3 and TRBJ2-3; 13 bases align to TRBD2. The CDR3 is made up of 17 amino acids. The trim removed 5 bases at V and 4 bases at J, leaving 9 bases unmatched. CDR1 is SGHTA and CDR2 is FQGTGA in the germline V gene. DNA of the CDR3: TGTGCCAGCAGCCCTCGACTAGCGGGAGGACTCGCAGATACGCAGTATTTT. It codes for CASSPRLAGGLADTQYF.

The genes are TRBV20-1 and TRBJ2-2; D remains unclear. V lost 4 bases and J lost 2, with 8 bases in between. From germline, CDR1 is DFQATT and CDR2 SNEGSKA (reference sequence). CDR3 size: 13 residues. CDR3 sequence: CSAIAVNTGELFF. CDR3 DNA: TGCAGTGCTATCGCCGTTAACACCGGGGAGCTGTTTTTT.

The rearrangement joins TRBV6-5 to TRBJ2-3; a possible D gene is TRBD2 (6 bases). Trimming left V 0 bases short and J 4 bases short, with 11 bases between. Germline lookup yields CDR1 MNHEY and CDR2 SVGAGI. The CDR3 length is 15 residues. The CDR3, as DNA: TGTGCCAGCAGTTACTCGGGGCTAGCGTCAGATACGCAGTATTTT. Translating it yields CASSYSGLASDTQYF.

The chain employs TRBV20-1 and TRBJ2-1; maybe TRBD1 (5 bases). The CDR3 is 14 amino acids. Trimming took off 6 bases at V and 3 bases at J, with 15 bases between the two ends. The germline CDR1 and CDR2 sequences are DFQATT and SNEGSKA (reference sequence). CDR3 residues: CSAPRAGIYNEQFF. As DNA, the CDR3 is TGCAGTGCCCCCCGGGCAGGGATCTACAATGAGCAGTTCTTC.

The rearrangement uses TRBV7-9 and TRBJ2-5, with D unclear. The V gene's germline CDR1 is SEHNR and CDR2 FQNEAQ (reference sequence). The CDR3 has 15 residues. V lost 5 bases and J 3 bases, leaving 16 bases between the germline ends. This CDR3 reads CASSQAPGPKETQYF. CDR3 bases: TGTGCCAGCAGCCAAGCACCGGGTCCCAAAGAGACCCAGTACTTC.

This rearrangement joins TRBV12-3 or TRBV12-4 to TRBJ1-2; D remains ambiguous. V was shortened by 3 bases and J by 2 bases, with 22 bases between the two germline ends. CDR3 length: 18 amino acids. The CDR3 bases are TGTGCCAGCAGTTTTTGGTTTCGGAGGCGTGCGGTAAACTATGGCTACACCTTC. This encodes CASSFWFRRRAVNYGYTF.

This chain joins TRBV20-1 and TRBJ2-3; D uncertain. The ends were cut back, 5 bases at V and 5 bases at J, with 17 bases in the middle. The CDR3 contains 14 residues. CDR1 is DFQATT and CDR2 is SNEGSKA in the germline V gene (reference sequence). This CDR3 is CSAAAPTPRDTQYF. The CDR3 DNA reads TGCAGTGCTGCGGCACCGACCCCCCGAGATACGCAGTATTTT.

V is TRBV28 and J is TRBJ1-5; perhaps TRBD1 as D (5 bases). Trimming shortened V by 6 bases and J by 3 bases, and 18 bases separated the two germline ends. CDR1 is MDHEN, CDR2 SYDVKM, per germline. This CDR3 contains 16 residues. This chain's CDR3 is CASRGRQYGHNQPQHF. The CDR3 DNA follows: TGTGCCAGCAGGGGTAGACAGTACGGGCACAATCAGCCCCAGCATTTT.